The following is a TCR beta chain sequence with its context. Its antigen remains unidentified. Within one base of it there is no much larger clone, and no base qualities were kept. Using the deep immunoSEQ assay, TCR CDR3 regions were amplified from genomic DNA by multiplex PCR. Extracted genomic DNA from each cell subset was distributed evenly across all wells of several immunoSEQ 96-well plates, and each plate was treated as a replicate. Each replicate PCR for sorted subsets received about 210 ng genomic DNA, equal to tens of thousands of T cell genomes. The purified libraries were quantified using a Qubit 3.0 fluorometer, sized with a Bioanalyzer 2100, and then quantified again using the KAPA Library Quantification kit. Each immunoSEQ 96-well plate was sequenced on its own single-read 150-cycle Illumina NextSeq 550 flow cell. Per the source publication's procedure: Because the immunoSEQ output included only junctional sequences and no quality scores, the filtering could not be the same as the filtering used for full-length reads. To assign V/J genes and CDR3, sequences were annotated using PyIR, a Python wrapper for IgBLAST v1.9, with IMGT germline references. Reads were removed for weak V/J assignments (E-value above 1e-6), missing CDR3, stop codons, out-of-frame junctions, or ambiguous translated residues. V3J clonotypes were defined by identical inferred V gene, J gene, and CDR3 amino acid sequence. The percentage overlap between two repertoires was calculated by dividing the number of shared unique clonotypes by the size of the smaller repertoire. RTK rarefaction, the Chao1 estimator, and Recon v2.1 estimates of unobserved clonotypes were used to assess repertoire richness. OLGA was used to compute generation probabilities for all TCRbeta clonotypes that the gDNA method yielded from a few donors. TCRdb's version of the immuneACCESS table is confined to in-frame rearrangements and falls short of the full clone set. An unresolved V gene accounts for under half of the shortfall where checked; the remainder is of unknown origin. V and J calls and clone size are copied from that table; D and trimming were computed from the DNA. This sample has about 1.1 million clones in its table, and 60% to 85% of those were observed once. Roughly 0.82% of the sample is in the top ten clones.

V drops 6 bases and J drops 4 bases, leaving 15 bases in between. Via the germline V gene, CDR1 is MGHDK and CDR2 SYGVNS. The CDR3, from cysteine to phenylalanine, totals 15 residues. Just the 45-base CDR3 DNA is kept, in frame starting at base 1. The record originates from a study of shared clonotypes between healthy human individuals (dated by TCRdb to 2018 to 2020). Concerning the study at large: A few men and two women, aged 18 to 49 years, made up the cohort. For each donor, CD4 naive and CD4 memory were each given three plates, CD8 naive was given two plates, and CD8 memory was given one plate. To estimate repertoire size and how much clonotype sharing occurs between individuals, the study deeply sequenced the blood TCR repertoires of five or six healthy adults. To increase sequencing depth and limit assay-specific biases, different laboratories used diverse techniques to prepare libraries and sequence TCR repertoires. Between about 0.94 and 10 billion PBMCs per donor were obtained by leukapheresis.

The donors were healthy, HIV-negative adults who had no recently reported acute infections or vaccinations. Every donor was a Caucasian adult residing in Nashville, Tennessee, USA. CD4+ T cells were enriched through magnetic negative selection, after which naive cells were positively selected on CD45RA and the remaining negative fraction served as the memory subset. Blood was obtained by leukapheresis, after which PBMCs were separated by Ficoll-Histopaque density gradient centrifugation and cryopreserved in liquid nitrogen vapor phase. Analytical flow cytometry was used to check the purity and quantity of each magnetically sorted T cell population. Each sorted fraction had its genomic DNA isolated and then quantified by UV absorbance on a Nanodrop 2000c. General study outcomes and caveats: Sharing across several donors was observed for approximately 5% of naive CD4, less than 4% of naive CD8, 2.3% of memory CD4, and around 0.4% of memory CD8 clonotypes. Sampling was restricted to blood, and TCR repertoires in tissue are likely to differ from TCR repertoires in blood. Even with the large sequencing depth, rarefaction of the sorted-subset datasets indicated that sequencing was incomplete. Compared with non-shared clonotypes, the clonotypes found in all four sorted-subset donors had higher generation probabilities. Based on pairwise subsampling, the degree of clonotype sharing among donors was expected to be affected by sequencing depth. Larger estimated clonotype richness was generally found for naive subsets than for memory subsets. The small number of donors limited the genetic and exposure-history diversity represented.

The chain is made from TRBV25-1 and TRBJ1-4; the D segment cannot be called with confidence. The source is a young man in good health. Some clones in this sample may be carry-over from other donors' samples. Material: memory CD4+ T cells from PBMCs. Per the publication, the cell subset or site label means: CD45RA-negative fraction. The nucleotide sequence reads TGTGCCAGCAGCCCCCCCGCAGGCAATAATGAAAAACTGTTTTTT. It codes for CASSPPAGNNEKLFF.